The 21 T cell receptor beta chains in this list originate from one sample, sequenced in a study of blood T cell repertoires in COVID-19. This table comes from immunoSEQ multiplex PCR, and its TCRdb copy is limited to in-frame clones, with some not included. The sample records some 200,000 clones, 65% to 85% being singletons. Sample: peripheral blood. These receptors were collected from a woman in her 30s who had recovered from COVID-19.

V and J are TRBV6-5 and TRBJ1-6; TRBD1 might be the D (6 bases). The germline CDR1 and CDR2 sequences are MNHEY and SVGAGI. The CDR3 runs 15 residues. V lost 1 base and J 8 bases, leaving 12 bases between the germline ends. The CDR3 is CASSYWGPVDSPLHF. In nucleotides, the CDR3 is TGTGCCAGCAGTTACTGGGGGCCCGTCGATTCACCCCTCCACTTT.

This clone was detected a few times. V and J are TRBV2 and TRBJ1-5, with 7 bases aligning to TRBD1. The CDR3 spans 15 residues. Trimming took 10 bases from V and 2 from J; bases not matched to a gene: 11. CDR1 is SNHLY, CDR2 FYNNEI, per germline. The CDR3 spells CATNDRDARNQPQHF. As DNA, the CDR3 is TGTGCCACCAACGACAGGGATGCCCGCAATCAGCCCCAGCATTTT.

The table lists this clone with a few counts. The J gene is TRBJ1-3, the V gene TRBV28, with unresolved D. The V end was cut by 6 bases, the J end by 2 bases, with 8 bases between. The CDR3 totals 13 residues. CDR1 and CDR2 from the germline V gene are MDHEN and SYDVKM. The CDR3 sequence is CASREAPGNTIYF. DNA of the CDR3: TGTGCCAGCAGAGAAGCACCTGGAAACACCATATATTTT.

The rearrangement uses TRBV7-3 and TRBJ2-1, with no clear D. Looked up from germline, CDR1 is SGHTA and CDR2 is FQGTGA. The CDR3 runs 11 residues. Trimming stripped 5 bases from V and 7 bases from J, with 6 bases between. CDR3 DNA sequence: TGTGCCAGCAGCATCCCTAATGAGCAGTTCTTC. Its translation is CASSIPNEQFF.

CDR3 DNA: TGTGCCAGCAGTCTCGACAGTTTTTCTAACTATGGCTACACCTTC. Encoded protein: CASSLDSFSNYGYTF. The chain carries TRBV27 and TRBJ1-2, with D perhaps TRBD1 (5 bases). The CDR3 spans 15 residues. Germline CDR1 and CDR2: MNHEY and SMNVEV (reference sequence). V lost 5 bases, J lost 0 bases, and 13 bases lay in between.

The table lists this clone with a count of one. The chain employs TRBV5-1 and TRBJ2-7; 8 bases map to TRBD1. V shed 6 bases and J 5 bases; nucleotides not matched to a gene: 10. Per the germline V gene, CDR1 is SGHRS and CDR2 is YFSETQ. The CDR3 runs 14 residues. The CDR3 protein is CASKLLTGADEQYF. The DNA of the CDR3 is TGCGCCAGCAAACTTCTGACAGGGGCGGACGAGCAGTACTTC.

This chain connects TRBV27 to TRBJ2-2; possible D gene TRBD2, 6 bases. The CDR3 has 15 residues. V gave up 6 bases and J gave up 5 bases, with 16 bases separating them. CDR1 MNHEY and CDR2 SMNVEV come from the germline V gene (reference sequence). The CDR3 DNA reads TGTGCCAGCAGAAGTCAGCGGGCGGGAACCGGGGAGCTGTTTTTT. As protein: CASRSQRAGTGELFF.

This clone was found once. This chain's CDR3 is CASSLEAGRGHGETQYF. The CDR3, as DNA: TGTGCCAGCAGTTTAGAAGCGGGCAGGGGGCATGGAGAGACCCAGTACTTC. V usage is TRBV28 and J usage is TRBJ2-5; 8 nucleotides agree with TRBD1. The length of the CDR3 is 17 residues. The J segment lost 4 bases and the V segment lost 2 bases, leaving 12 bases of the junction unmatched. The germline V gene encodes CDR1 MDHEN and CDR2 SYDVKM.

The chain joins TRBV6-1 to TRBJ2-1; 11 bases are shared with TRBD1. This CDR3 contains 16 residues. V shed 4 bases and J 6 bases; nucleotides not matched to a gene: 8. Germline values: CDR1 MNHNS, CDR2 SASEGT. As DNA, the CDR3 is TGTGCCAGCAGTGTCTCCTCCGGGACAGGGGGCAATGAGCAGTTCTTC. Translating gives CASSVSSGTGGNEQFF.

The chain joins TRBV5-4 to TRBJ2-2; 9 bases are a match to TRBD1. This CDR3 spans 14 amino acids. The V segment lost 5 bases and the J segment 7 bases; nucleotides outside the gene matches: 6. Germline assignment: CDR1 SGHNT and CDR2 YYREEE (reference sequence). The CDR3 protein is CASSRDRVNGELFF. CDR3 bases: TGTGCCAGCAGTCGGGACAGGGTTAACGGGGAGCTGTTTTTT. Full variable domain (outside the CDR3, taken from reference TRBV5-4 and TRBJ2-2): ETGVTQSPTHLIKTRGQQVTLRCSSQSGHNTVSWYQQALGQGPQFIFQYYREEENGRGNFPPRFSGLQFPNYSSELNVNALELDDSALYLCASSRDRVNGELFFGEGSRLTVL.

This clone has a single count. The chain combines TRBV7-9 with TRBJ1-2; tentative D call: TRBD1 (6 bases). In germline, CDR1 is SEHNR, CDR2 FQNEAQ (reference sequence). The CDR3 contains 14 residues. V lost 1 base to trimming and J lost 2 bases, with 8 bases between them. The CDR3 DNA reads as TGTGCCAGCAGCTTAGATGGGGGCAACTATGGCTACACCTTC. Its translation is CASSLDGGNYGYTF.

The chain combines TRBV9 with TRBJ2-3; TRBD1 might be the D (7 bases). Trimming shortened V by 0 bases and J by 5 bases, and 13 bases separated the two germline ends. CDR3 length: 15 residues. Looked up from germline, CDR1 is SGDLS and CDR2 is YYNGEE. This CDR3 reads CASSVEGAGGDTQYF. In DNA form, the CDR3 reads TGTGCCAGCAGCGTAGAGGGGGCCGGGGGAGATACGCAGTATTTT. Full variable domain (remainder filled in from reference TRBV9 and TRBJ2-3): DSGVTQTPKHLITATGQRVTLRCSPRSGDLSVYWYQQSLDQGLQFLIQYYNGEERAKGNILERFSAQQFPDLHSELNLSSLELGDSALYFCASSVEGAGGDTQYFGPGTRLTVL.

This clone was picked up one time. The genes are TRBV6-5 and TRBJ2-3; D is possibly TRBD2 (5 bases). Germline CDR1 and CDR2: MNHEY and SVGAGI. Trimming took off 4 bases at V and 3 bases at J, with 14 bases between the two ends. The CDR3 is 15 amino acids. The CDR3, as DNA: TGTGCCAGCAGTTGGCGGCGTGAGGGAACAGATACGCAGTATTTT. Its translation is CASSWRREGTDTQYF.

The genes are TRBV6-6 and TRBJ1-5; TRBD1 matches 7 bases. J was trimmed by 5 bases and V by 4 bases; bases with no gene match: 8. The CDR3 contains 15 residues. Germline V CDR1 and CDR2: MNHNY, SVGAGI (reference sequence). In DNA form, the CDR3 reads TGTGCCAGCAGTTTAGGGGCAGGGGGGTATCAGCCCCAGCATTTT. Translated: CASSLGAGGYQPQHF.

As to this clone: At one end the junction does not follow the germline gene, possibly because of a read error. The V call is TRBV7-2, the J call TRBJ2-2; 10 bases agree with TRBD2. CDR3 length: 15 amino acids. Germline values: CDR1 SGHTA, CDR2 FQGNSA. The CDR3 region has the DNA TGTGCCAGCAGCCTAGCGGGAGACCTAACCGGGGAGCTGTTTTTT. This encodes CASSLAGDLTGELFF.

The chain joins TRBV10-3 to TRBJ1-4; 7 bases are shared with TRBD1. This CDR3 has 17 residues. CDR1 is ENHRY and CDR2 is SYGVKD in the germline V gene. Trimming took 2 bases from V and 5 from J; bases not matched to a gene: 11. In DNA, the CDR3 is TGTGCCATCAGTGAGGGGACAGCGGATGGGCAAAATGAAAAACTGTTTTTT. Translation: CAISEGTADGQNEKLFF.

The rearrangement joins TRBV28 to TRBJ1-1; D ambiguous. V was cut by 5 bases and J by 4 bases, with 14 bases left in between. The CDR3 is made up of 14 amino acids. Per germline, CDR1 MDHEN and CDR2 SYDVKM. The CDR3 nucleotides read TGTGCCAGCAGTCTTAGTATTCCGGGCACTGAAGCTTTCTTT. Encoded protein: CASSLSIPGTEAFF.

This clone came up once. This chain connects TRBV18 to TRBJ2-1, with 10 bases matching TRBD1. The CDR3 is 16 amino acids. Unmatched junction bases numbered 4, after V lost 3 bases and J lost 2 bases. Germline V gene lookup returns CDR1 KGHSH and CDR2 LQKENI. Here the CDR3 DNA reads TGTGCCAGCTCACCCGTCGGGACAGGGGCCTACAATGAGCAGTTCTTC. Protein product: CASSPVGTGAYNEQFF.

The V call is TRBV7-9, the J call TRBJ1-5; D ambiguous. The CDR3 is 16 residues long. Germline V gives CDR1 SEHNR, CDR2 FQNEAQ (reference sequence). V was clipped by 5 bases and J by 3 bases, with 17 bases between them. This CDR3 is CASSQDLGGNNQPQHF. CDR3 sequence (DNA): TGTGCCAGCAGCCAGGACCTAGGAGGGAACAATCAGCCCCAGCATTTT.

The chain uses TRBV19 and TRBJ2-1, with 10 bases fitting TRBD2. Per germline, CDR1 LNHDA and CDR2 SQIVND (reference sequence). CDR3 length equals 15 residues. Unmatched junction bases numbered 6, after V lost 6 bases and J lost 4 bases. The CDR3 DNA sequence: TGTGCCAGTAGACGAGGACTAGCGGTTTACAATGAGCAGTTCTTC. It translates to CASRRGLAVYNEQFF.

This clone was seen once. The genes are TRBV2 and TRBJ1-5, with unresolved D. V lost 3 bases and J lost 0, with 6 bases in between. The germline gives CDR1 SNHLY, CDR2 FYNNEI. CDR3 length equals 14 residues. As DNA, the CDR3 is TGTGCCAGCAGTGACGGGGATAGCAATCAGCCCCAGCATTTT. It is translated as CASSDGDSNQPQHF. Combining the CDR3 with reference TRBV2 and TRBJ1-5 gives the whole variable domain EPEVTQTPSHQVTQMGQEVILRCVPISNHLYFYWYRQILGQKVEFLVSFYNNEISEKSEIFDDQFSVERPDGSNFTLKIRSTKLEDSAMYFCASSDGDSNQPQHFGDGTRLSIL.